This T cell receptor beta chain was captured by sequencing in a study of blood T cell repertoires in COVID-19. Across the study: Donors in the United States, Italy and Spain gave samples during acute or convalescent COVID-19.

Per the original methods: Reference gene primer amplification in the assay estimated nucleated cell counts. The data were produced by immunoSEQ multiplex PCR, yet TCRdb's version contains in-frame clones alone and is incomplete. For V, J and clone size, that table is used; D and trimming come from the DNA. The top ten clones hold about 2.2% of a sample with around 300,000 clones, approximately 93% of them seen once. V gave up 6 bases and J gave up 7 bases, with 13 bases separating them. Germline V gives CDR1 MNHEY, CDR2 SMNVEV (reference sequence). The CDR3 loop spans 13 amino acids. This clonotype was obtained from a woman in her twenties or thirties with COVID-19, enrolled during active disease. Sequencing was carried out using peripheral blood. The chain combines TRBV27 with TRBJ2-1; the D is unclear. The CDR3 sequence: CASSLGSLNEQFF. DNA of the CDR3: TGTGCCAGCAGCCTGGGCAGTCTTAATGAGCAGTTCTTC.